The 20 T cell receptor beta chains reported below all come from one sample, sequenced in a study of coeliac disease. Some clones are missing from TCRdb's copy, which holds only in-frame ones; the method was immunoSEQ multiplex PCR. The sample contains a few thousand clones, around 52% of which appear only once. The sequencing sample was made of intraepithelial lymphocytes from the gut. The receptors come from a man between 60 and 70 years old with celiac disease on a gluten-free diet.

This clone was seen just once. The chain carries TRBV19 and TRBJ2-5, with 9 bases matching TRBD1. Germline CDR1 LNHDA, CDR2 SQIVND (reference sequence). There are 15 residues in the CDR3. V lost 5 bases to trimming and J lost 5 bases; unmatched junction nucleotides: 9. The CDR3 DNA reads as TGTGCCAGTAGTCCCGGGACAGGGTGGGGTGAGACCCAGTACTTC. This encodes CASSPGTGWGETQYF.

This clone was counted only a few times. This chain links TRBV4-3 with TRBJ2-2, with TRBD2 identical over 10 bases. Germline V gene lookup returns CDR1 LGHNA and CDR2 YSLEER. V lost 5 bases, J lost 4 bases, and 7 bases stayed unmatched. This CDR3 contains 16 residues. CDR3 nucleotides: TGCGCCAGCAGCGTGGGGCTAGCGGGAGTCACCGGGGAGCTGTTTTTT. Its protein product is CASSVGLAGVTGELFF.

V is TRBV6-1 and J is TRBJ2-5; TRBD1 aligns across 10 bases. Germline V CDR1 and CDR2: MNHNS, SASEGT. The J segment lost 5 bases and the V segment lost 7 bases, leaving 7 bases of the junction unmatched. The CDR3 loop spans 14 amino acids. CDR3: CASNWDRGWETQYF. For the CDR3, the DNA is TGTGCCAGCAACTGGGACAGGGGTTGGGAGACCCAGTACTTC.

This clone was observed a few times. CDR3 coding DNA: TGTGCCTGGAGTAGGCGGGGGGGAACGGGGGAGCTGTTTTTT. This sequence encodes CAWSRRGGTGELFF. This chain links TRBV30 with TRBJ2-2, with 9 bases aligning to TRBD2. Losses at the gene ends were 2 bases for V and 8 bases for J; bases not matched to a gene: 6. The germline V gene encodes CDR1 GTSNPN and CDR2 SVGIG (reference sequence). CDR3 length equals 14 residues.

The chain links TRBV5-1 to TRBJ2-6; D is uncertain. The CDR3 is 18 amino acids. Germline V gene sequence: CDR1 SGHRS, CDR2 YFSETQ. Trimming cost V 0 bases and J 1 base, with 14 bases left between them. CDR3 DNA: TGCGCCAGCAGCTTGGTGTCTGGGCTCACTTCTGGGGCCAACGTCCTGACTTTC. It encodes CASSLVSGLTSGANVLTF.

This chain connects TRBV27 to TRBJ1-1, with D unclear. The CDR3 is 12 amino acids. In germline, CDR1 is MNHEY, CDR2 SMNVEV (reference sequence). CDR3 nucleotides: TGTGCTATCCAGGCTTTGGTGACTGAAGCTTTCTTT. Translation gives CAIQALVTEAFF.

The CDR3: CASSSGVSNYGYTF. CDR3 sequence (DNA): TGTGCCAGCAGTTCGGGGGTTTCTAACTATGGCTACACCTTC. V usage is TRBV28 and J usage is TRBJ1-2, with TRBD1 as a possible D gene (5 bases). The ends were cut back, 4 bases at V and 0 bases at J, with 9 bases in the middle. Germline values: CDR1 MDHEN, CDR2 SYDVKM. The CDR3 spans 14 residues.

The chain couples TRBV7-2 to TRBJ2-5; no definite D call. CDR3 length: 13 residues. Germline V gene lookup returns CDR1 SGHTA and CDR2 FQGNSA. Between the trimmed V and J ends, which lost 3 bases and 5 bases, there was a span of 10 bases. The CDR3 reads CASSFLGIETQYF. CDR3 sequence (DNA): TGTGCCAGCAGCTTCCTAGGAATCGAGACCCAGTACTTC.

V gene TRBV19 combines with J gene TRBJ2-7; 7 nucleotides line up with TRBD1. Per germline, CDR1 LNHDA and CDR2 SQIVND (reference sequence). V shed 4 bases, J shed 2 bases, and the junction held 5 bases outside the gene matches. The CDR3 length is 14 residues. This CDR3 is CASSRDRDTYEQYF. The CDR3 DNA reads TGTGCCAGTAGTAGAGACAGGGATACCTACGAGCAGTACTTC.

This clone was seen more than once but under ten times. The chain recombines TRBV7-3 with TRBJ2-2, with 8 positions matching TRBD1. The germline gives CDR1 SGHTA, CDR2 FQGTGA. The CDR3 contains 14 residues. The J segment lost 6 bases and the V segment lost 5 bases, leaving 5 bases of the junction unmatched. CDR3 region: CASSAQGAAGELFF. CDR3 nucleotides: TGTGCCAGCAGCGCGCAGGGGGCGGCCGGGGAGCTGTTTTTT.

The gene calls are TRBV6-1 and TRBJ1-2, with 7 bases identical to TRBD1. This CDR3 contains 14 residues. In germline, CDR1 is MNHNS, CDR2 SASEGT. With V trimmed by 11 bases and J by 4 bases, 13 bases remained unmatched. The DNA for the CDR3 is TGTGCCCCCCGCCGAACAGGGGAAAGCTATGGCTACACCTTC. Encoded protein: CAPRRTGESYGYTF.

The chain has TRBV27 and TRBJ2-1; D remains unclear. This CDR3 is built from 13 residues. V lost 4 bases to trimming and J lost 3 bases, with 7 bases between them. Germline lookup yields CDR1 MNHEY and CDR2 SMNVEV (reference sequence). As DNA, the CDR3 is TGTGCCAGCAGTTGGGCAGGCTACAATGAGCAGTTCTTC. It specifies CASSWAGYNEQFF.

V is TRBV7-9 and J is TRBJ2-2; D unclear. CDR3 length: 11 residues. From germline, CDR1 is SEHNR and CDR2 FQNEAQ (reference sequence). The V gene lost 5 bases and the J gene lost 7 bases, with 5 bases spanning the gap. The CDR3 DNA follows: TGTGCCAGCAGCCCCCACGGGGAGCTGTTTTTT. It specifies CASSPHGELFF.

The rearrangement links TRBV5-1 to TRBJ2-7, with 9 bases that match TRBD1. This CDR3 region has 15 residues. The junction had 7 bases not matched to a gene; V was cut back by 3 bases and J by 3 bases. Germline CDR1 SGHRS, CDR2 YFSETQ. CDR3 residues: CASSSTGTGFYEQYF. CDR3 coding DNA: TGCGCCAGCAGCTCAACCGGGACAGGGTTCTACGAGCAGTACTTC.

This chain links TRBV18 with TRBJ1-2, with D maybe TRBD1 (6 bases). V was cut by 6 bases and J by 6 bases, with 17 bases left in between. This CDR3 has 14 amino acids. From germline, CDR1 is KGHSH and CDR2 LQKENI. DNA of the CDR3: TGTGCCAGCTCCGCCTCCGGGACAACCGATGGCTACACCTTC. Encoded protein: CASSASGTTDGYTF.

This clone was seen only a few times. This chain links TRBV7-2 with TRBJ1-3; maybe TRBD1 (5 bases). The ends were cut back, 5 bases at V and 0 bases at J, with 8 bases in the middle. CDR3 length equals 14 residues. The V gene's germline CDR1 is SGHTA and CDR2 FQGNSA. As DNA, the CDR3 is TGTGCCAGCAGCCCGACAGTCTCTGGAAACACCATATATTTT. This encodes CASSPTVSGNTIYF.

The chain has TRBV28 and TRBJ2-2; 8 nucleotides match TRBD2. The length of the CDR3 is 15 residues. With V trimmed by 6 bases and J by 6 bases, 9 bases remained unmatched. Germline lookup yields CDR1 MDHEN and CDR2 SYDVKM. CDR3 region: CASSRPGTRSGELFF. The CDR3 nucleotides read TGTGCCAGCAGCCGCCCCGGGACTAGATCCGGGGAGCTGTTTTTT. The full variable domain, completed using reference TRBV28 and TRBJ2-2, is DVKVTQSSRYLVKRTGEKVFLECVQDMDHENMFWYRQDPGLGLRLIYFSYDVKMKEKGDIPEGYSVSREKKERFSLILESASTNQTSMYLCASSRPGTRSGELFFGEGSRLTVL.

In this sample, this clone turned up a few times. The chain has TRBV7-4 and TRBJ1-2; TRBD1 matches at 7 bases. The CDR3 contains 15 residues. J lost 5 bases, V lost 5 bases, and 11 bases had no gene match. Germline loops: CDR1 SGHVT, CDR2 SQSDAQ. DNA of the CDR3: TGTGCCAGCAGCGTAACCCCGCCAGGGGGATATGGCTACACCTTC. Amino acids: CASSVTPPGGYGYTF.

This clone occurred a few times. The chain uses TRBV5-6 and TRBJ2-7, with D uncertain. The CDR3 totals 13 residues. Trimming took off 0 bases at V and 4 bases at J, with 8 bases between the two ends. The germline CDR1 and CDR2 sequences are SGHDT and YYEEEE. The CDR3 sequence is CASSLVFEYEQYF. DNA for the CDR3: TGTGCCAGCAGCTTGGTGTTTGAGTACGAGCAGTACTTC.

This clone was counted a few times. The V and J genes are TRBV6-1 and TRBJ2-3; D unclear. CDR1 is MNHNS, CDR2 SASEGT, per germline. V dropped 1 base and J dropped 8 bases, with 13 bases sitting between them. The CDR3 runs 14 residues. CDR3 residues: CASSEVVIGGTQYF. CDR3 sequence (DNA): TGTGCCAGCAGTGAAGTGGTAATCGGCGGTACGCAGTATTTT.